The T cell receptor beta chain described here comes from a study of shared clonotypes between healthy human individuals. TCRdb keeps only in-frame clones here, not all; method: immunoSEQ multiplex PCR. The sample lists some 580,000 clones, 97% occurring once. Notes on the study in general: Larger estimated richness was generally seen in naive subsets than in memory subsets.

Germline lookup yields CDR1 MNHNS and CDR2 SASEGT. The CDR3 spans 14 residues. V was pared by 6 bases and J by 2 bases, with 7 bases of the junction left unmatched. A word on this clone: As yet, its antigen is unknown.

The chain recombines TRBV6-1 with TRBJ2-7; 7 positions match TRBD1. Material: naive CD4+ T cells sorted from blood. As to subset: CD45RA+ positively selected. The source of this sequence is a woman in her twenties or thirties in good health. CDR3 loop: CASRGQTVPYEQYF. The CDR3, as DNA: TGTGCCAGCAGGGGACAGACGGTCCCCTACGAGCAGTACTTC.